The TCR beta chain under discussion was sequenced for a study of blood T cell repertoires in COVID-19 (TCRdb year 2020). About the study as a whole: The collaborator samples originated in the United States, Italy and Spain and spanned the acute and convalescent phases of COVID-19. The samples were drawn from the first 160 participants of the ongoing ImmuneRACE study and from 950 to 1,500 subjects provided by 6 global collaborators. The sample metadata nearly always contained a de-identified subject ID, COVID-19 status, age in years and sex. The prospective study material was composed of cDNA or gDNA derived from T cells, B-cell-depleted T cells, or PBMCs. The repertoires were released in a freely available public database intended as a resource for research on the immune response to SARS-CoV-2. Where available, HLA class I and class II types were taken from metadata supplied by the sample provider and were not determined by assay-based typing. The dataset comprised deeply sampled blood TCRbeta repertoires from subjects exposed to, actively infected with, or recovered from COVID-19.

V sheds 1 base and J sheds 2 bases, leaving 11 bases between their ends. CDR1 LGHDT and CDR2 YNNKEL are derived from the germline V gene (reference sequence). From the cysteine up to the phenylalanine, the CDR3 has a length of 15 residues. Only the CDR3 region is kept as DNA, spanning 45 bases read in frame from base 1. Each collaborating institution followed its own protocols to collect whole blood in K2EDTA tubes. Collaborator samples were shipped for TCRbeta analysis as frozen whole blood, isolated PBMCs, or DNA extracted from either sample type. To note about this clone: Its antigen specificity is not known. No base qualities exist here, and no much larger clone lies one base off it.

Here is what the overall study found, with its caveats: The amount of clinical and demographic metadata varied by source and participant and was provided uncurated.

TCRbeta CDR3 regions were amplified from genomic DNA using the immunoSEQ Assay, a bias-controlled multiplex PCR. Per the authors' processing: The number of nucleated cells in each sample was estimated by amplification of reference gene primers within the assay. To quantify the absolute abundance of each unique TCRbeta CDR3 rearrangement, sequence reads were collapsed and filtered. Productive Simpson clonality was computed per sample as the square root of Simpson's diversity index over productive rearrangements. What TCRdb holds here is the immuneACCESS table cut down to in-frame rearrangements. Part of the clones is not present; checked against another copy, under half of the missing clones reflect an unresolved V gene, and the others are unexplained. V and J calls and clone size are given by that table; D and trimming were obtained from the DNA. The sample table contains 200,000 or so clones; only one count was recorded for roughly nine tenths of them. The ten largest clones capture 0.6% to 0.9% of the sample.

The chain was built from TRBV3-1 (or the pseudogene TRBV3-2) and TRBJ2-5; tentative D gene TRBD2, with 7 bases matching. This clonotype originated in a woman aged 70-85 years with acute or convalescent COVID-19. The sequenced material came from peripheral blood. CDR3 protein: CASSQGRGAQETQYF. The DNA is TGTGCCAGCAGCCAAGGTCGGGGGGCTCAAGAGACCCAGTACTTC.